Listed below are T cell receptor beta chains from one sample, sequenced in a study of T cells in narcolepsy. The protocol was immunoSEQ multiplex PCR, while the TCRdb copy is restricted to in-frame clones and leaves out a portion. The profile covers around 35,000 clones, with roughly four fifths appearing a single time and 2.5% taken by the ten largest. The material sequenced was CD45RA- memory CD4+ T cells from PBMCs. The receptors here all came from a human donor with narcolepsy. Each CDR3 is given with its conserved first and last residue. Fields, in order: V gene, D gene, clone size, J gene, CDR3 DNA, CDR3 protein. The D gene is left open where the match is weak. Size tells how often a clone was seen (once, few, many) or the class of an expanded clone, and some rows leave it out.

TRBV10-3	TRBD1	.	TRBJ2-2	TGTGCCATCAGTTGGGACAGGGAAACCGGGGAGCTGTTTTTT	CAISWDRETGELFF
TRBV6-1	.	.	TRBJ2-3	TGTGCCAGCAGTGAGGTGTACCAGAGCACAGATACGCAGTATTTT	CASSEVYQSTDTQYF
TRBV5-1	.	.	TRBJ1-1	TGCGCCAGCAGCTTGGGCCGGGTGGCAGGGGAGATCACTGAAGCTTTCTTT	CASSLGRVAGEITEAFF
TRBV29-1	.	.	TRBJ2-3	TGCAGCGTTGAAGGGCAGGGCGGGGGCACAGATACGCAGTATTTT	CSVEGQGGGTDTQYF
TRBV6-1	.	.	TRBJ2-7	TGTGCCAGCAGGCCAGACCCCAGCTCCTACGAGCAGTACTTC	CASRPDPSSYEQYF
TRBV29-1	.	few	TRBJ2-2	TGCAGCGTCAGGGGTTTGTCAGGGCGAACCGGGGAGCTGTTTTTT	CSVRGLSGRTGELFF
TRBV5-1	TRBD1	.	TRBJ2-4	TGCGCCAGCAGCGAGTCGGGACAGCTTCTAGCCAAAAACATTCAGTACTTC	CASSESGQLLAKNIQYF
TRBV9	.	.	TRBJ2-1	TGTGCCAGTTCCCCTGGGGAGGCTTACAATGAGCAGTTCTTC	CASSPGEAYNEQFF
TRBV27	TRBD2	.	TRBJ2-1	TGTGCCAGCAGCAAAATTAGCGGGAGAGTAAATGAGCAGTTCTTC	CASSKISGRVNEQFF
TRBV6-6	TRBD2	.	TRBJ2-7	TGTGCCAGCAGTTTGACTAGCGGGGGGCCGAGAGAGCAGTACTTC	CASSLTSGGPREQYF
TRBV6-6	.	.	TRBJ2-1	TGTGCCAGCAGTTACTCCGCAGGGGTGGTTGAGCAGTTCTTC	CASSYSAGVVEQFF
TRBV2	.	.	TRBJ1-3	TGTGCCAGCCAGCAAGGGGTAGGAAACACCATATATTTT	CASQQGVGNTIYF
TRBV7-9	.	.	TRBJ2-3	TGTGCCAGCAGCTTAGGTTCCCTAGCGACTGGCACAGATACGCAGTATTTT	CASSLGSLATGTDTQYF
TRBV19	.	.	TRBJ1-2	TGTGCCAGTAGTTGGGCCGCGAGGGACTATGGCTACACCTTC	CASSWAARDYGYTF